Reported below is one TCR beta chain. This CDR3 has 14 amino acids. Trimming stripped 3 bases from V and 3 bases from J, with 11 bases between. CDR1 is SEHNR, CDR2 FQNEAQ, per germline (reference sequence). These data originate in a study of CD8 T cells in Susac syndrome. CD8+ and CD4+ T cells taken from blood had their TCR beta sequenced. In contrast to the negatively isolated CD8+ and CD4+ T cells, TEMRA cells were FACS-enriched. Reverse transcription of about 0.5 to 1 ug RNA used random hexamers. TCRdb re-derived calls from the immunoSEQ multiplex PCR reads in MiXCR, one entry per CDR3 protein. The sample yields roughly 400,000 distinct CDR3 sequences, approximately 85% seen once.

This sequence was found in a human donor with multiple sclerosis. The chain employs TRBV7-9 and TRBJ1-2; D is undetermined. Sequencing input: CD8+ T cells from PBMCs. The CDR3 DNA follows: TGTGCCAGCAGCTTCTTACTTGTAGACTATGGCTACACCTTC. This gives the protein CASSFLLVDYGYTF.